This is a list of T cell receptor beta chains from one sample in a study of vaccination and CD4 T cells after COVID-19. TCRdb redid the calling of the PCR reads with MiXCR, one entry per CDR3 protein. The top ten clones hold roughly 13% of a sample with just under 20,000 distinct CDR3 sequences, roughly 50% of them seen once. Their specific antigens are unknown. Source material: cultured CD4+ T cells from blood. The origin of the receptors is a human donor with COVID-19. CDR3s include the opening cysteine and the closing phenylalanine or tryptophan. D genes are given only for firm matches. Only part of the rows carry a size: once, few, many, or a class if the clone is expanded.

j_call: TRBJ2-1
clone_size: few
v_call: TRBV20-1
d_call: .
cdr3_nt: TGCAGTGTCAGGGACGTTTCCCGCTACAATGAGCAGTTCTTC
cdr3_aa: CSVRDVSRYNEQFF

j_call: TRBJ2-1
clone_size: .
v_call: TRBV20-1
d_call: .
cdr3_nt: TGCAGTGCCCAACACGGGGGTCAAAGATCCTACAATGAGCAGTTCTTC
cdr3_aa: CSAQHGGQRSYNEQFF

j_call: TRBJ1-4
clone_size: .
v_call: TRBV11-2
d_call: .
cdr3_nt: TGTGCCAGCAGGAGGGTGGGGCCCAAGGGTGAAAAACTGTTTTTT
cdr3_aa: CASRRVGPKGEKLFF

j_call: TRBJ1-3
clone_size: .
v_call: TRBV6-2/TRBV6-3
d_call: .
cdr3_nt: TGTGCCAGCAGTGAGGGACTGACTGGAAACACCATATATTTT
cdr3_aa: CASSEGLTGNTIYF

j_call: TRBJ2-3
clone_size: .
v_call: TRBV15
d_call: .
cdr3_nt: TGTGCCACCAGCATCGACGGAGATACGCAGTATTTT
cdr3_aa: CATSIDGDTQYF

j_call: TRBJ2-7
clone_size: .
v_call: TRBV7-6
d_call: .
cdr3_nt: TGTGCCAGCAGTCCCCAGACAGAAGACTACGAGCAGTACTTC
cdr3_aa: CASSPQTEDYEQYF

j_call: TRBJ1-5
clone_size: .
v_call: TRBV6-1
d_call: .
cdr3_nt: TGTGCCAGCAGTGAGGGGACGGGCCACAATCAGCCCCAGCATTTT
cdr3_aa: CASSEGTGHNQPQHF

j_call: TRBJ1-4
clone_size: few
v_call: TRBV7-2
d_call: TRBD1
cdr3_nt: TGTGCCAGCAGCCGGGGGACAGGGGGCACTAATGAAAAACTGTTTTTT
cdr3_aa: CASSRGTGGTNEKLFF

j_call: TRBJ2-3
clone_size: .
v_call: TRBV20-1
d_call: .
cdr3_nt: TGCAGTGCTAGCGATCCCAGCGGGGAACAACGCCGGGGGCGGGCTACGCAGTATTTT
cdr3_aa: CSASDPSGEQRRGRATQYF

j_call: TRBJ1-5
clone_size: .
v_call: TRBV6-1
d_call: TRBD1
cdr3_nt: TGTGCCAGCAGGAGACGGACAGGGGAAGGAGGCAATCAGCCCCGGCATTTT
cdr3_aa: CASRRRTGEGGNQPRHF

j_call: TRBJ2-5
clone_size: .
v_call: TRBV11-3
d_call: TRBD1
cdr3_nt: TGTGCCAGCAGGGACAGGGGGGGAGAGACCCAGTACTTC
cdr3_aa: CASRDRGGETQYF

j_call: TRBJ1-2
clone_size: .
v_call: TRBV19
d_call: TRBD1
cdr3_nt: TGTGCCAGTAGTAAAACAGGGGGCGACTATGGCTACACCTTC
cdr3_aa: CASSKTGGDYGYTF

j_call: TRBJ1-5
clone_size: .
v_call: TRBV12-3/TRBV12-4
d_call: TRBD1
cdr3_nt: TGTGCCAGCAGCCGCAGACAGGGGAGCAATCAGCCCCAGCATTTT
cdr3_aa: CASSRRQGSNQPQHF

j_call: TRBJ1-1
clone_size: .
v_call: TRBV10-2
d_call: .
cdr3_nt: TGCGCCAGCAGAGAAGGGCTACTGGGAGCTTTCTTT
cdr3_aa: CASREGLLGAFF

j_call: TRBJ1-2
clone_size: .
v_call: TRBV28
d_call: .
cdr3_nt: TGTGCCAGCAGAGGAGGGATCTATGGCTACACCTTC
cdr3_aa: CASRGGIYGYTF

j_call: TRBJ2-5
clone_size: once
v_call: TRBV4-1
d_call: TRBD1
cdr3_nt: TGCGCCAGCAGCCCTTGGGACAGCCCAGACACCCAGTACTTC
cdr3_aa: CASSPWDSPDTQYF

j_call: TRBJ2-5
clone_size: .
v_call: TRBV19
d_call: TRBD1
cdr3_nt: TGTGCCAGTAGTACCACAGGGGGCTGGGAGACCCAGTACTTC
cdr3_aa: CASSTTGGWETQYF

j_call: TRBJ1-4
clone_size: .
v_call: TRBV7-2
d_call: .
cdr3_nt: TGTGCCAGCAGCTTAGGCCCTAATGAAAAACTGTTTTTT
cdr3_aa: CASSLGPNEKLFF

j_call: TRBJ1-2
clone_size: few
v_call: TRBV11-2
d_call: .
cdr3_nt: TGTGCCAGCAGCTTAGTTACAGATTATGGCTACACCTTC
cdr3_aa: CASSLVTDYGYTF

j_call: TRBJ1-3
clone_size: .
v_call: TRBV10-3
d_call: .
cdr3_nt: TGTGCCATCAGTGATGGAAGCTCTGGAAACACCATATATTTT
cdr3_aa: CAISDGSSGNTIYF

j_call: TRBJ1-2
clone_size: .
v_call: TRBV5-1
d_call: .
cdr3_nt: TGCGCCAGCAGCTTAACAGGGAGCGGCTATGGCTACACCTTC
cdr3_aa: CASSLTGSGYGYTF

j_call: TRBJ2-7
clone_size: few
v_call: TRBV5-1
d_call: .
cdr3_nt: TGCGCCAGCAGCCAGGGCCTGAGCTCCTACGAGCAGTACTTC
cdr3_aa: CASSQGLSSYEQYF

j_call: TRBJ1-5
clone_size: .
v_call: TRBV29-1
d_call: TRBD1
cdr3_nt: TGCAGCGTCGCAGGGGGCGGGGGTCAGCCCCAGCATTTT
cdr3_aa: CSVAGGGGQPQHF

j_call: TRBJ1-5
clone_size: .
v_call: TRBV5-1
d_call: .
cdr3_nt: TGCGCCAGCAGCCCCGGAAGTGAGGCTTGGCAGCCCCAGCATTTT
cdr3_aa: CASSPGSEAWQPQHF

j_call: TRBJ1-6
clone_size: .
v_call: TRBV4-1
d_call: TRBD1
cdr3_nt: TGCGCCAGCAGCCAAGAAGGGGGCAGGGCCCCCCTCCTCCACTTT
cdr3_aa: CASSQEGGRAPLLHF

j_call: TRBJ1-4
clone_size: few
v_call: TRBV20-1
d_call: .
cdr3_nt: TGCAGTGCTAGAGACGGAAGGGGTGTATGGGAACTGTTTTTT
cdr3_aa: CSARDGRGVWELFF

j_call: TRBJ1-2
clone_size: .
v_call: TRBV29-1
d_call: .
cdr3_nt: TGCAGCGTTGAAAAATCGACAGTCAGCGGCTATGGCTACACCTTC
cdr3_aa: CSVEKSTVSGYGYTF

j_call: TRBJ2-6
clone_size: .
v_call: TRBV6-2/TRBV6-3
d_call: .
cdr3_nt: TGTGCCAGCAGTTATCCGGCTTCCGGGGCCAACGTCCTGACTTTC
cdr3_aa: CASSYPASGANVLTF

j_call: TRBJ2-2
clone_size: .
v_call: TRBV20-1
d_call: .
cdr3_nt: TGCAGTGCAGAAACTAGAACCGGGGAGCTGTTTTTT
cdr3_aa: CSAETRTGELFF

j_call: TRBJ1-2
clone_size: .
v_call: TRBV12-3/TRBV12-4
d_call: .
cdr3_nt: TGTGCCAGCAGTCCTCAGGGCGGCTACACCTTC
cdr3_aa: CASSPQGGYTF

j_call: TRBJ1-1
clone_size: .
v_call: TRBV5-1
d_call: TRBD1
cdr3_nt: TGCGCCAGCAGCTTGAATACAGGGGGGAACACTGAAGCTTTCTTT
cdr3_aa: CASSLNTGGNTEAFF

j_call: TRBJ2-7
clone_size: few
v_call: TRBV5-6
d_call: .
cdr3_nt: TGTGCCAGCAGCCGAACAGGGTTGCTCTACGAGCAGTACTTC
cdr3_aa: CASSRTGLLYEQYF

j_call: TRBJ2-1
clone_size: few
v_call: TRBV7-6
d_call: .
cdr3_nt: TGTGCCAGCAGCTTAGTAGGTGGAGTAGGATCTGAGCAGTTCTTC
cdr3_aa: CASSLVGGVGSEQFF